Presented here are 21 T cell receptor beta chains from one specimen sequenced in a study of OX40 agonist ivuxolimab in advanced cancers. Libraries came from the immunoSEQ multiplex PCR assay. TCRdb's version of the immuneACCESS table is confined to in-frame rearrangements and falls short of the full clone set. An unresolved V gene accounts for under half of the shortfall where checked; the remainder is of unknown origin. This sample lists about 11,000 clones; 86% were detected once. The top ten hold roughly 30% of the sample. The sequencing here drew on CD4+ or CD8+ T cells sorted from blood, taken in a trial of the OX40 agonist ivuxolimab. The receptors originated from an adult with an advanced solid tumor such as melanoma, head and neck, liver or kidney cancer.

The chain uses TRBV27 and TRBJ1-6; tentative D call: TRBD1 (5 bases). CDR3 length: 14 residues. The V end was cut by 4 bases, the J end by 8 bases, with 12 bases between. Germline-derived CDR1 and CDR2 are MNHEY and SMNVEV (reference sequence). The CDR3 loop is CASSWGTWDSPLHF. CDR3 DNA: TGTGCCAGCAGTTGGGGGACCTGGGATTCACCCCTCCACTTT.

This clone has only one observation. The V call is TRBV28, the J call TRBJ2-5, with 10 bases that match TRBD2. V was clipped by 7 bases and J by 0 bases; unmatched bases: 5. The CDR3 is made up of 15 amino acids. Germline V lookup: CDR1 MDHEN, CDR2 SYDVKM. The DNA for the CDR3 is TGTGCCAGCAACCCTAGCGGGAGCTACCAAGAGACCCAGTACTTC. Protein sequence: CASNPSGSYQETQYF.

DNA for the CDR3: TGTGCCAGCAGCCCAACGGGGGATGATGGCTACACCTTC. This gives the protein CASSPTGDDGYTF. The V call is TRBV5-6, the J call TRBJ1-2, with D perhaps TRBD1 (5 bases). The V end lost 4 bases, the J end lost 6 bases, and 13 bases lay between the germline ends. Germline V gene lookup returns CDR1 SGHDT and CDR2 YYEEEE. This CDR3 spans 13 amino acids. The full variable domain, in which reference TRBV5-6 and TRBJ1-2 provide the parts outside the CDR3, is DAGVTQSPTHLIKTRGQQVTLRCSPKSGHDTVSWYQQALGQGPQFIFQYYEEEERQRGNFPDRFSGHQFPNYSSELNVNALLLGDSALYLCASSPTGDDGYTFGSGTRLTVV.

The chain carries TRBV6-4 and TRBJ2-2; tentatively, D is TRBD2 (6 bases). Germline CDR1 reads MRHNA; CDR2 reads SNTAGT. With 0 bases removed from V and 8 bases from J, the gap between germline ends came to 19 bases. The CDR3 is made up of 17 amino acids. The CDR3 DNA reads as TGTGCCAGCAGTGACTCCAGATTCGGGGGTTCTAAGGGGGAGCTGTTTTTT. Protein product: CASSDSRFGGSKGELFF.

The chain uses TRBV6-5 and TRBJ2-2; TRBD2 is a possible D gene (5 bases). The CDR3 has 14 amino acids. CDR1 MNHEY and CDR2 SVGAGI come from the germline V gene. Trimming shortened V by 2 bases and J by 3 bases, and 7 bases separated the two germline ends. The CDR3 nucleotides read TGTGCCAGCAGTTACAAGGGAGACACCGGGGAGCTGTTTTTT. Translated, it gives CASSYKGDTGELFF.

The chain joins TRBV9 to TRBJ2-7; D assignment may be TRBD1 or TRBD2 (5 bases each). The length of the CDR3 is 14 residues. Deletions cut 4 bases from V and 7 bases from J, with 18 bases between. CDR1 SGDLS and CDR2 YYNGEE come from the germline V gene. Here the CDR3 reads CASSPTGTDHEQYF. The DNA of the CDR3 is TGTGCCAGCAGCCCAACCGGGACCGACCATGAGCAGTACTTC. Variable domain in full (rest from reference TRBV9 and TRBJ2-7): DSGVTQTPKHLITATGQRVTLRCSPRSGDLSVYWYQQSLDQGLQFLIQYYNGEERAKGNILERFSAQQFPDLHSELNLSSLELGDSALYFCASSPTGTDHEQYFGPGTRLTVT.

This chain joins TRBV27 and TRBJ1-1, with a tentative D call TRBD1 (6 bases). CDR3 length: 15 amino acids. V was shortened by 6 bases and J by 0 bases, with 14 bases between the two germline ends. Germline V gives CDR1 MNHEY, CDR2 SMNVEV (reference sequence). CDR3 amino acids: CASRSQGPVNTEAFF. The CDR3 DNA follows: TGTGCCAGCAGATCACAGGGACCGGTGAACACTGAAGCTTTCTTT.

V usage is TRBV6-5 and J usage is TRBJ1-1; D is undetermined. Germline V gene data show CDR1 as MNHEY and CDR2 as SVGAGI. The CDR3 totals 14 residues. Deletions cut 5 bases from V and 5 bases from J, with 15 bases between. CDR3 protein: CASSLGGMGTEAFF. For the CDR3, the DNA is TGTGCCAGCAGTCTCGGAGGCATGGGTACTGAAGCTTTCTTT.

The chain recombines TRBV7-6 with TRBJ2-1; 8 bases are shared with TRBD1. The CDR3 sequence is 17 residues long. V was pared by 4 bases and J by 6 bases, with 14 bases of the junction left unmatched. CDR1 is SGHVS, CDR2 FNYEAQ, per germline. CDR3 amino acids: CASSYPEAGGVSNEQFF. The CDR3 bases are TGTGCCAGCAGCTACCCCGAAGCAGGGGGCGTTTCCAATGAGCAGTTCTTC.

This clone showed up just a few times. The CDR3 DNA reads as TGCAGCGTTAGAGGTGGAGATACGCAGTATTTT. Translating it yields CSVRGGDTQYF. The chain combines TRBV29-1 with TRBJ2-3, with D unclear. Per the germline V gene, CDR1 is SQVTM and CDR2 is ANQGSEA. The CDR3 covers 11 residues. V was pared by 5 bases and J by 5 bases, with 8 bases between.

The chain couples TRBV19 to TRBJ2-3, with D perhaps matching TRBD2 (6 bases). The CDR3 has 14 amino acids. V gave up 3 bases and J gave up 4 bases, with 11 bases separating them. Germline V CDR1 and CDR2: LNHDA, SQIVND (reference sequence). CDR3 residues: CASSIWAGPDTQYF. The CDR3 nucleotides read TGTGCCAGTAGTATTTGGGCGGGACCAGATACGCAGTATTTT. The full variable domain, rest sourced from reference TRBV19 and TRBJ2-3, is DGGITQSPKYLFRKEGQNVTLSCEQNLNHDAMYWYRQDPGQGLRLIYYSQIVNDFQKGDIAEGYSVSREKKESFPLTVTSAQKNPTAFYLCASSIWAGPDTQYFGPGTRLTVL.

This clone has only one observation. The chain couples TRBV28 to TRBJ1-1; D gene uncertain. V lost 3 bases and J 2 bases, leaving 10 bases between the germline ends. Germline V gene data show CDR1 as MDHEN and CDR2 as SYDVKM. The CDR3 has 14 amino acids. The CDR3 region is CASSFWGGNTEAFF. In DNA, the CDR3 is TGTGCCAGCAGTTTTTGGGGAGGTAACACTGAAGCTTTCTTT. Drawing the rest from reference TRBV28 and TRBJ1-1, the complete variable domain is DVKVTQSSRYLVKRTGEKVFLECVQDMDHENMFWYRQDPGLGLRLIYFSYDVKMKEKGDIPEGYSVSREKKERFSLILESASTNQTSMYLCASSFWGGNTEAFFGQGTRLTVV.

The CDR3 sequence: CASSPTGAERAFF. CDR3 DNA: TGTGCCAGCAGCCCTACCGGGGCCGAGCGGGCCTTCTTC. This chain uses TRBV7-3 with TRBJ2-1; D may be TRBD2 (6 bases). The CDR3 spans 13 residues. Looked up from germline, CDR1 is SGHTA and CDR2 is FQGTGA. Trimming left V 5 bases short and J 16 bases short, with 21 bases between. Full variable domain (missing parts from reference TRBV7-3 and TRBJ2-1): GAGVSQTPSNKVTEKGKYVELRCDPISGHTALYWYRQSLGQGPEFLIYFQGTGAADDSGLPNDRFFAVRPEGSVSTLKIQRTERGDSAVYLCASSPTGAERAFFGPGTRLTVL.

The V call is TRBV19, the J call TRBJ2-3; the match to TRBD2 covers 8 bases. Germline V CDR1 and CDR2: LNHDA, SQIVND (reference sequence). The CDR3 consists of 18 residues. Germline trimming cut 3 bases from V and 4 bases from J; bases unmatched to any gene: 15. The CDR3 reads CASSILGGRSIDADTQYF. The CDR3 DNA follows: TGTGCCAGTAGTATTCTTGGCGGGAGGTCAATAGATGCAGATACGCAGTATTTT.

The V gene is TRBV27, the J gene TRBJ1-1; a weak D match, TRBD1 (6 bases). This CDR3 is built from 18 residues. V was shortened by 3 bases and J by 2 bases, with 22 bases between the two germline ends. The germline gives CDR1 MNHEY, CDR2 SMNVEV (reference sequence). The CDR3: CASSFRQVRYLNNTEAFF. The CDR3 DNA follows: TGTGCCAGCAGTTTTCGACAGGTCCGATACCTGAATAACACTGAAGCTTTCTTT.

The chain combines TRBV28 with TRBJ2-5; D uncertain. The germline V gene has CDR1 MDHEN and CDR2 SYDVKM. This CDR3 has 11 amino acids. V was shortened by 3 bases and J by 5 bases, with 4 bases between the two germline ends. The CDR3 bases are TGTGCCAGCAGTTTTATTGAGACCCAGTACTTC. This encodes CASSFIETQYF. The entire variable domain, with the rest obtained from reference TRBV28 and TRBJ2-5, is as follows: DVKVTQSSRYLVKRTGEKVFLECVQDMDHENMFWYRQDPGLGLRLIYFSYDVKMKEKGDIPEGYSVSREKKERFSLILESASTNQTSMYLCASSFIETQYFGPGTRLLVL.

J is TRBJ1-6 and V is TRBV27, with D possibly matching TRBD1 (5 bases). The V gene's germline CDR1 is MNHEY and CDR2 SMNVEV (reference sequence). Trimming took off 5 bases at V and 8 bases at J, with 19 bases between the two ends. The CDR3 extends over 16 amino acids. The CDR3 region is CASSASSGVGDSPLHF. The CDR3 nucleotides read TGTGCCAGCAGTGCCTCCTCGGGGGTGGGTGATTCACCCCTCCACTTT.

The J gene is TRBJ2-1, the V gene TRBV27, with 16 bases aligning to TRBD2. Germline V gene lookup returns CDR1 MNHEY and CDR2 SMNVEV (reference sequence). This CDR3 comprises 15 residues. The ends lost 5 bases at V and 9 bases at J; junction bases unmatched: 4. CDR3 protein: CASSPGTSGRGEQFF. The CDR3 region has the DNA TGTGCCAGCAGTCCAGGGACTAGCGGGAGGGGTGAGCAGTTCTTC.

The gene calls are TRBV4-1 and TRBJ2-1; 10 positions match TRBD1. The V gene end was trimmed by 3 bases and the J gene end by 2 bases; junction bases not matched to a gene: 7. CDR1 is MGHRA and CDR2 is YSYEKL in the germline V gene. The CDR3 consists of 17 residues. The CDR3 reads CASSHQTGGTAYNEQFF. CDR3 DNA: TGCGCCAGCAGCCACCAGACAGGGGGCACCGCCTACAATGAGCAGTTCTTC.

This clone was counted a single time. The chain links TRBV28 to TRBJ2-2; a weak D match, TRBD1 (5 bases). V lost 2 bases, J lost 6 bases, and 10 bases lay in between. CDR1 MDHEN and CDR2 SYDVKM come from the germline V gene. The CDR3 sequence is 14 residues long. The CDR3 loop reads CASSLTGSAGELFF. CDR3 DNA sequence: TGTGCCAGCAGTTTAACAGGTTCAGCCGGGGAGCTGTTTTTT.

This rearrangement joins TRBV7-8 to TRBJ1-2; D gene uncertain. Trimming cost V 4 bases and J 3 bases, with 24 bases left between them. In germline, CDR1 is SGHVS, CDR2 FQNEAQ. The CDR3 loop spans 18 amino acids. The CDR3 region is CASSSGSLVGRMDYGYTF. DNA of the CDR3: TGTGCCAGCAGCTCGGGATCTCTGGTGGGCAGGATGGACTATGGCTACACCTTC. The variable domain in full, with the rest retrieved from reference TRBV7-8 and TRBJ1-2, is GAGVSQSPRYKVAKRGQDVALRCDPISGHVSLFWYQQALGQGPEFLTYFQNEAQLDKSGLPSDRFFAERPEGSVSTLKIQRTQQEDSAVYLCASSSGSLVGRMDYGYTFGSGTRLTVV.